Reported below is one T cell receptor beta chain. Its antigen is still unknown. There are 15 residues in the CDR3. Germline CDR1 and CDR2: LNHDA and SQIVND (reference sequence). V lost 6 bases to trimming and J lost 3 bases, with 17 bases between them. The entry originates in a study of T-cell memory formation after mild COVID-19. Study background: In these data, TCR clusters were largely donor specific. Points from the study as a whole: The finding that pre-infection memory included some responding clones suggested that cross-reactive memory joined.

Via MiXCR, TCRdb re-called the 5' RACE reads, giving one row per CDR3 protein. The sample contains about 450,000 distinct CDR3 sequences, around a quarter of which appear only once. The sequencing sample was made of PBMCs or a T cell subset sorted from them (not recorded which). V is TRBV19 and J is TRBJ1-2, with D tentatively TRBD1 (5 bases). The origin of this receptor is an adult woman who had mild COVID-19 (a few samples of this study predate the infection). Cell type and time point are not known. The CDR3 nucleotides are TGTGCCAGTAGGGGGACTCCCGGCCGGGACTATGGCTACACCTTC. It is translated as CASRGTPGRDYGYTF.